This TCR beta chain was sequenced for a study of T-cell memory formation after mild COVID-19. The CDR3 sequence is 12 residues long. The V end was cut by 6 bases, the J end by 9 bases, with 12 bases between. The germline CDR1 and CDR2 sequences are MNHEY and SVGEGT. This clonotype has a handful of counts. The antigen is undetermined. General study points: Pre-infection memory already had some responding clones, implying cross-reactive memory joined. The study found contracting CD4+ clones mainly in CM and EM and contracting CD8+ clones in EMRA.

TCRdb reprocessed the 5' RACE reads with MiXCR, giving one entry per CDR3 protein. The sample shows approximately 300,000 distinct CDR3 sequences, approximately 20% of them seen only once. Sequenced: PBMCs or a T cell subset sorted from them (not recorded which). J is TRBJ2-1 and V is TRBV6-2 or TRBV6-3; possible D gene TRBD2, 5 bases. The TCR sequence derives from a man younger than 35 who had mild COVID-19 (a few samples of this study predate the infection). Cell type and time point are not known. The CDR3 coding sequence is TGTGCCAGCAGCAAACTAGTCCGTGAGCAGTTCTTC. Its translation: CASSKLVREQFF.